This T cell receptor (beta chain) emerged from a study of blood T cell dynamics during melanoma immunotherapy. Documented time point: week 3, after first cycle of checkpoint inhibitor. The table lists this clone with a count of one. Produced via immunoSEQ multiplex PCR; TCRdb's table is partial and in-frame only. The table has about 7,600 clones, approximately 81% seen once; the top ten hold 5.2%. Germline V CDR1 and CDR2: SGHRS, YFSETQ. CDR3 length: 13 amino acids. With V trimmed by 4 bases and J by 8 bases, 8 bases remained unmatched. The rearrangement uses TRBV5-1 and TRBJ1-2; 7 bases align to TRBD1. Sequencing used blood, obtained from a patient treated with checkpoint blockade. This TCR derives from a human donor with melanoma. For the CDR3, the DNA is TGCGCCAGCAGCCTACAGGGGTACCTCGGCTACACCTTC. This sequence encodes CASSLQGYLGYTF.